These 14 T cell receptor beta chains were all obtained from the same sample, sequenced in a study of beta chain features in type 1 diabetes. The entirety of the isolated RNA underwent reverse transcription, so expressed TCRB transcripts were sequenced. The assay was immunoSEQ multiplex PCR, and TCRdb's table has in-frame clones only and misses some. This table holds some 500,000 clones, approximately 10% found once. The sequenced sample was naive CD4+ T cells from blood. These receptors originate from a woman aged 18-29 years in good health.

This clone was observed a few times. The chain uses TRBV7-2 and TRBJ2-1; TRBD2 agrees at 9 bases. CDR1 and CDR2 from the germline V gene are SGHTA and FQGNSA. The CDR3 spans 18 residues. The V and J ends lost 0 bases and 3 bases, in that order; junction bases with no gene match: 9. The CDR3 sequence is CASSLAPWREGLYNEQFF. DNA of the CDR3: TGTGCCAGCAGCTTAGCTCCCTGGCGGGAGGGCCTCTACAATGAGCAGTTCTTC.

CDR3 bases: TGCGCCAGCAGCCAAGAGGGGATTAGCACCCATGAGCAGTTCTTC. Amino acids: CASSQEGISTHEQFF. This chain uses TRBV4-3 with TRBJ2-1; D gene uncertain. Germline-derived CDR1 and CDR2 are LGHNA and YSLEER. Trimming removed 0 bases at V and 8 bases at J, with 14 bases between. CDR3 length: 15 amino acids.

The CDR3 protein is CASSSRVRRETQYF. The DNA of the CDR3 is TGTGCCAGCAGCTCCCGTGTGAGGCGGGAGACCCAGTACTTC. J is TRBJ2-5 and V is TRBV11-1; D not certain. Germline values: CDR1 SGHAT, CDR2 FQDESV (reference sequence). Between the trimmed V and J ends, which lost 4 bases and 5 bases, there was a span of 14 bases. The CDR3 totals 14 residues. The full variable domain, in which reference TRBV11-1 and TRBJ2-5 provide the parts outside the CDR3, is EAEVAQSPRYKITEKSQAVAFWCDPISGHATLYWYRQILGQGPELLVQFQDESVVDDSQLPKDRFSAERLKGVDSTLKIQPAELGDSAMYLCASSSRVRRETQYFGPGTRLLVL.

The chain links TRBV30 to TRBJ1-5, with 8 positions matching TRBD1. This CDR3 has 14 amino acids. The V segment lost 2 bases and the J segment 2 bases; nucleotides outside the gene matches: 2. The germline gives CDR1 GTSNPN, CDR2 SVGIG (reference sequence). This CDR3 is CAWSWGQGNQPQHF. CDR3 coding DNA: TGTGCCTGGAGTTGGGGACAGGGCAATCAGCCCCAGCATTTT. Looking up the rest from reference TRBV30 and TRBJ1-5 gives the full variable domain: SQTIHQWPATLVQPVGSPLSLECTVEGTSNPNLYWYRQAAGRGLQLLFYSVGIGQISSEVPQNLSASRPQDRQFILSSKKLLLSDSGFYLCAWSWGQGNQPQHFGDGTRLSIL.

Comment on this clone: Additional DNA sequences in this sample encode the identical CDR3. The chain couples TRBV28 to TRBJ1-2, with D unclear. Germline loops: CDR1 MDHEN, CDR2 SYDVKM. CDR3 length equals 12 residues. V lost 2 bases and J 3 bases, leaving 4 bases between the germline ends. CDR3 residues: CASSLSDYGYTF. The CDR3 nucleotides read TGTGCCAGCAGTTTAAGCGACTATGGCTACACCTTC.

The chain couples TRBV29-1 to TRBJ2-5, with 8 bases that match TRBD1. This CDR3 contains 16 residues. J lost 7 bases, V lost 4 bases, and 17 bases had no gene match. The germline CDR1 and CDR2 sequences are SQVTM and ANQGSEA. The DNA of the CDR3 is TGCAGCGTTGTGGGGGTTAAGGGACAGGATCTAGGGACCCAGTACTTC. This sequence encodes CSVVGVKGQDLGTQYF.

This clone appeared a few times. This rearrangement joins TRBV7-9 to TRBJ1-1; D is undetermined. The length of the CDR3 is 13 residues. Germline values: CDR1 SEHNR, CDR2 FQNEAQ (reference sequence). Trimming took 4 bases from V and 0 from J, leaving 6 bases between them. The CDR3 nucleotides read TGTGCCAGCAGCTATAGGGTGAACACTGAAGCTTTCTTT. Residues: CASSYRVNTEAFF.

This clone was observed many times. CDR3 residues: CASSGRKGGTDTQYF. CDR3 sequence (DNA): TGTGCCAGCAGTGGCCGGAAGGGAGGGACAGATACGCAGTATTTT. The chain combines TRBV25-1 with TRBJ2-3, with 7 nucleotides matching TRBD2. This CDR3 is built from 15 residues. Germline-derived CDR1 and CDR2 are MGHDK and SYGVNS. The J segment lost 3 bases and the V segment lost 4 bases, leaving 7 bases of the junction unmatched.

The chain links TRBV28 to TRBJ2-4; D might be TRBD1 (5 bases). Looked up from germline, CDR1 is MDHEN and CDR2 is SYDVKM. V was pared by 3 bases and J by 0 bases, with 15 bases between. The CDR3 sequence is 17 residues long. The CDR3 region is CASSFGQGLLAKNIQYF. The CDR3 region has the DNA TGTGCCAGCAGTTTTGGGCAGGGCTTACTAGCCAAAAACATTCAGTACTTC. Looking up the rest from reference TRBV28 and TRBJ2-4 gives the full variable domain: DVKVTQSSRYLVKRTGEKVFLECVQDMDHENMFWYRQDPGLGLRLIYFSYDVKMKEKGDIPEGYSVSREKKERFSLILESASTNQTSMYLCASSFGQGLLAKNIQYFGAGTRLSVL.

This clone was detected a few times. The chain uses TRBV30 and TRBJ2-1, with TRBD2 matching over 11 bases. V lost 8 bases to trimming and J lost 8 bases; unmatched junction nucleotides: 5. The V gene's germline CDR1 is GTSNPN and CDR2 SVGIG (reference sequence). There are 12 residues in the CDR3. The DNA of the CDR3 is TGTGCCGGTCGACTAGCGGGGTATGAGCAGTTCTTC. Residues: CAGRLAGYEQFF.

In its sample, this clone was seen a few times. J is TRBJ2-5 and V is TRBV13; 11 bases are a match to TRBD1. The junction had 7 bases not matched to a gene; V was cut back by 3 bases and J by 7 bases. CDR1 and CDR2 from the germline V gene are PRHDT and FYEKMQ (reference sequence). The CDR3 consists of 15 residues. The CDR3 spells CASSLGTGGIGTQYF. The CDR3 DNA reads TGTGCCAGCAGCTTGGGGACAGGGGGGATCGGGACCCAGTACTTC.

This clone showed up just a few times. The chain joins TRBV7-2 to TRBJ1-5; 7 nucleotides match TRBD1. The CDR3 contains 16 residues. V was pared by 1 base and J by 4 bases, with 7 bases of the junction left unmatched. CDR1 SGHTA and CDR2 FQGNSA come from the germline V gene. CDR3 residues: CASSLDAGGLNQPQHF. The CDR3 nucleotides are TGTGCCAGCAGCTTAGACGCAGGGGGGCTAAATCAGCCCCAGCATTTT.

This sequence joins TRBV18 and TRBJ2-5, with D possibly matching TRBD2 (5 bases). Trimming took off 2 bases at V and 9 bases at J, with 16 bases between the two ends. Germline V gene sequence: CDR1 KGHSH, CDR2 LQKENI. The CDR3 extends over 14 amino acids. The CDR3 DNA sequence: TGTGCCAGCTCACCAGAGTCGTTTGGAGCGGCCCAGTACTTC. Protein: CASSPESFGAAQYF.

The CDR3 is CASSLGVFGETQYF. In DNA, the CDR3 is TGTGCCAGCAGCTTAGGGGTTTTTGGAGAGACCCAGTACTTC. V is TRBV11-2 and J is TRBJ2-5; D gene ambiguous. The germline gives CDR1 SGHAT, CDR2 FQNNGV. CDR3 length: 14 amino acids. Trimming removed 1 base from V and 4 bases from J, with 10 bases in between.